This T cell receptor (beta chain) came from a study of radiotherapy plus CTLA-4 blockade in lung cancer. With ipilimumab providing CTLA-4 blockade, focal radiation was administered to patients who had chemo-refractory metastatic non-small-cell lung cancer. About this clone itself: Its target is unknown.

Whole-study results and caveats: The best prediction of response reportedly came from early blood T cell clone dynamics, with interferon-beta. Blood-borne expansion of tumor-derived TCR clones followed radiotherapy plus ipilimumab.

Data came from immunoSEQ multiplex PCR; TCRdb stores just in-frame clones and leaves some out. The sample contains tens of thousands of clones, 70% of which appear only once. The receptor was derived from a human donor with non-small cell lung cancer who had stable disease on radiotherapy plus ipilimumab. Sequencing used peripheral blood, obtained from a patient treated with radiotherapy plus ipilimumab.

The CDR3 DNA reads TGTGCCAGCAGCTTTGTTTTGGCCGGGGAGCTGTTTTTT. Translation: CASSFVLAGELFF. V is TRBV5-5 and J is TRBJ2-2, with D unresolved. Trimming shortened V by 2 bases and J by 6 bases, and 8 bases separated the two germline ends. Germline CDR1 is SGHKS and CDR2 is YYEKEE (reference sequence). The CDR3 sequence is 13 residues long.